This T cell receptor beta chain was identified in a study of prognosis after radiotherapy for stage I lung cancer. By share of the sample, this clonotype is medium-sized. The CDR3 is 16 amino acids. V shed 0 bases and J shed 6 bases, with 13 bases lying between them. Germline assignment: CDR1 KGHDR and CDR2 SFDVKD. Genomic DNA was subjected to two-round multiplex PCR for amplification of TCR beta CDR3. Round one of PCR was performed, and it used primers specific to each TRBV and TRBJ gene. Each CDR3 protein gets one entry after TCRdb re-called the multiplex PCR reads with MiXCR. There are approximately 25,000 distinct CDR3 sequences in the sample; around 39% occur only once, and 20% to 25% lies in the top ten.

The receptor was derived from a donor over 45 with non-small cell lung cancer. The sequencing here drew on PBMCs, taken before or after stereotactic body radiation therapy (not recorded which). The chain is built from TRBV24-1 and TRBJ2-2; D call uncertain. In DNA, the CDR3 is TGTGCCACCAGTGATTTGCACACGGGTAGGGCCGGGGAGCTGTTTTTT. This translates into CATSDLHTGRAGELFF.